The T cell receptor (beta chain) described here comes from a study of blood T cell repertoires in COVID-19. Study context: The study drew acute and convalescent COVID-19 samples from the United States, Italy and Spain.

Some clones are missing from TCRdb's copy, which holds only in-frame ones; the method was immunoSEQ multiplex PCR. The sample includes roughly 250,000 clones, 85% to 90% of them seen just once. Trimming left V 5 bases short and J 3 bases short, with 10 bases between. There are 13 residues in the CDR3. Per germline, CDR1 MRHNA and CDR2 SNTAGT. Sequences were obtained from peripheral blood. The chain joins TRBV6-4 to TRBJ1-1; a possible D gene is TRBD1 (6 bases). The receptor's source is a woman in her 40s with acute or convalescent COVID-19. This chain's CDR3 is CASSQGTYTEAFF. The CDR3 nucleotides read TGTGCCAGCAGTCAGGGGACCTACACTGAAGCTTTCTTT.